These T cell receptor beta chains were read from a single sample in a study of Ad26.COV2.S vaccination and SARS-CoV-2 variants. Clones were read by immunoSEQ multiplex PCR, and TCRdb kept only the in-frame ones, dropping some. The sample lists hundreds of thousands of clones, around 89% occurring once. This sample comprised peripheral blood, obtained in a trial of Ad26.COV2.S vaccine versus placebo. These receptors all stem from a person between 18 and 65 years old who received the Ad26.COV2.S COVID-19 vaccine or a placebo. CDR3s include the opening cysteine and the closing phenylalanine or tryptophan. Fields, in order: D gene, V gene, clone size, J gene, CDR3 DNA, CDR3 protein. A D gene is named only where the DNA matches it firmly. Clone size is shown for a subset of rows, as once, few, many or a class of expanded clone.

d_gene: NA
v_gene: TRBV15
abundance: few
j_gene: TRBJ2-1
CDR3nt: TGTGCCACCAGCAGAGTTCCAGGGTTTCGGAATGAGCAGTTCTTC
CDR3aa: CATSRVPGFRNEQFF

d_gene: NA
v_gene: TRBV6-2/TRBV6-3
abundance: NA
j_gene: TRBJ1-1
CDR3nt: TGTGCCAGCAGTTACCGTGGCTCAAACACTGAAGCTTTCTTT
CDR3aa: CASSYRGSNTEAFF

d_gene: TRBD1
v_gene: TRBV5-5
abundance: NA
j_gene: TRBJ1-5
CDR3nt: TGTGCCAGCAGCTCCGGCGGGACAGCTTATAGCAATCAGCCCCAGCATTTT
CDR3aa: CASSSGGTAYSNQPQHF

d_gene: TRBD2
v_gene: TRBV9
abundance: NA
j_gene: TRBJ2-7
CDR3nt: TGTGCCAGCAGCGTAGGACTAGCGCAATCCTACGAGCAGTACTTC
CDR3aa: CASSVGLAQSYEQYF

d_gene: NA
v_gene: TRBV27
abundance: NA
j_gene: TRBJ1-4
CDR3nt: TGTGCCAGCAGTTTCGTTTTCTTTGGCAGGGTACCTGAAAAACTGTTTTTT
CDR3aa: CASSFVFFGRVPEKLFF

d_gene: TRBD1
v_gene: TRBV5-4
abundance: NA
j_gene: TRBJ2-7
CDR3nt: TGTGCCAGCAGAGTTGACAGGGGGCTGCACGAGCAGTACTTC
CDR3aa: CASRVDRGLHEQYF

d_gene: NA
v_gene: TRBV6-5
abundance: NA
j_gene: TRBJ1-2
CDR3nt: TGTGCCAGCAGCCCACAAGGACAACACTATGGCTACACCTTC
CDR3aa: CASSPQGQHYGYTF

d_gene: NA
v_gene: TRBV4-1
abundance: NA
j_gene: TRBJ1-2
CDR3nt: TGCGCCAGCAGCCAAGAAATTACCGGGGTTGATGGCTACACCTTC
CDR3aa: CASSQEITGVDGYTF

d_gene: NA
v_gene: TRBV7-8
abundance: NA
j_gene: TRBJ2-7
CDR3nt: TGTGCCAGCAGCTTAGAACCGACAGGAGGCGTCTACGAGCAGTACTTC
CDR3aa: CASSLEPTGGVYEQYF

d_gene: TRBD1
v_gene: TRBV9
abundance: NA
j_gene: TRBJ2-2
CDR3nt: TGTGCCAGCAGCGTAGAAGGACAGGGTTCCGGGGAGCTGTTTTTT
CDR3aa: CASSVEGQGSGELFF

d_gene: NA
v_gene: TRBV6-2/TRBV6-3
abundance: NA
j_gene: TRBJ1-6
CDR3nt: TGTGCCAGCAGTTACACGGGGACGACTCGTTCACCCCTCCACTTT
CDR3aa: CASSYTGTTRSPLHF

d_gene: TRBD1
v_gene: TRBV6-5
abundance: NA
j_gene: TRBJ2-7
CDR3nt: TGTGCCAGCAGCTCCCGATCGACAGGGAACTACGAGCAGTACTTC
CDR3aa: CASSSRSTGNYEQYF

d_gene: NA
v_gene: TRBV25-1
abundance: once
j_gene: TRBJ2-7
CDR3nt: TGTGCCAGCAGTGAAGCGGGCCAATCCTACGAGCAGTACTTC
CDR3aa: CASSEAGQSYEQYF

d_gene: NA
v_gene: TRBV6-5
abundance: NA
j_gene: TRBJ1-2
CDR3nt: TGTGCCAGCAGTTATCATACAGGGAATGACTATGGCTACACCTTC
CDR3aa: CASSYHTGNDYGYTF

d_gene: NA
v_gene: TRBV2
abundance: NA
j_gene: TRBJ1-2
CDR3nt: TGTGCCAGCTCTGGACGCCAATCCGGTGGCTACACCTTC
CDR3aa: CASSGRQSGGYTF

d_gene: TRBD1
v_gene: TRBV18
abundance: NA
j_gene: TRBJ2-7
CDR3nt: TGTGCCAGCTCACCCCCGGGACAGGGAAGGGACGAGCAGTACTTC
CDR3aa: CASSPPGQGRDEQYF

d_gene: NA
v_gene: TRBV12-3/TRBV12-4
abundance: once
j_gene: TRBJ1-2
CDR3nt: TGTGCCAGCAGTTTAGAGGGAGGGCGCGGCTACACCTTC
CDR3aa: CASSLEGGRGYTF

d_gene: NA
v_gene: TRBV6-5
abundance: NA
j_gene: TRBJ1-5
CDR3nt: TGTGCCAGCAGTCCGCAGGGAGCGGGCAATCAGCCCCAGCATTTT
CDR3aa: CASSPQGAGNQPQHF

d_gene: NA
v_gene: TRBV6-5
abundance: once
j_gene: TRBJ2-4
CDR3nt: TGTGCCAGCGCAAGAGGGAACAAAAACATTCAGTACTTC
CDR3aa: CASARGNKNIQYF

d_gene: NA
v_gene: TRBV28
abundance: NA
j_gene: TRBJ1-1
CDR3nt: TGTGCCAGCAGTCAACCCCGGGACAAGAACACTGAAGCTTTCTTT
CDR3aa: CASSQPRDKNTEAFF

d_gene: TRBD2
v_gene: TRBV3-1/TRBV3-2
abundance: NA
j_gene: TRBJ2-1
CDR3nt: TGTGCCAGCAGCCAAGATACCCCGAGTAGCGGGGGGACTTACAATGAGCAGTTCTTC
CDR3aa: CASSQDTPSSGGTYNEQFF

d_gene: TRBD1
v_gene: TRBV6-2/TRBV6-3
abundance: NA
j_gene: TRBJ1-2
CDR3nt: TGTGCCAGCAGTGATCCCGGGACAGGGGAGTCACGCGGCTACACCTTC
CDR3aa: CASSDPGTGESRGYTF

d_gene: NA
v_gene: TRBV6-5
abundance: NA
j_gene: TRBJ1-1
CDR3nt: TGTGCCAGCAGTTACGTCGGCAGGAACACTGAAGCTTTCTTT
CDR3aa: CASSYVGRNTEAFF

d_gene: NA
v_gene: TRBV19
abundance: NA
j_gene: TRBJ1-2
CDR3nt: TGTGCCAGTACGCCACAGAGAAAAGACTATGGCTACACCTTC
CDR3aa: CASTPQRKDYGYTF

d_gene: TRBD1
v_gene: TRBV4-1
abundance: NA
j_gene: TRBJ2-7
CDR3nt: TGCGCCAGCAGCCAAGCGCAGGGGGCAAGGTACGAGCAGTACTTC
CDR3aa: CASSQAQGARYEQYF

d_gene: TRBD1
v_gene: TRBV6-1
abundance: NA
j_gene: TRBJ2-7
CDR3nt: TGTGCCAGCAGTGAAAGGCGACAGGGGGGAATCCTCTCCTACGAGCAGTACTTC
CDR3aa: CASSERRQGGILSYEQYF

d_gene: NA
v_gene: TRBV9
abundance: NA
j_gene: TRBJ1-1
CDR3nt: TGTGCCAGCAGCGTAGCGAGTTACACTGAAGCTTTCTTT
CDR3aa: CASSVASYTEAFF

d_gene: NA
v_gene: TRBV4-2
abundance: NA
j_gene: TRBJ2-1
CDR3nt: TGTGCCAGCAGCCAAGTAGAGAGGTTGGGCAATGAGCAGTTCTTC
CDR3aa: CASSQVERLGNEQFF

d_gene: NA
v_gene: TRBV2
abundance: few
j_gene: TRBJ2-3
CDR3nt: TGTGCCAGCGGTAGGAGACAAAGCACAGATACGCAGTATTTT
CDR3aa: CASGRRQSTDTQYF

d_gene: TRBD1
v_gene: TRBV2
abundance: NA
j_gene: TRBJ2-7
CDR3nt: TGTGCCAGCAGTTCGCGGACAGGGTCATCCTACGAGCAGTACTTC
CDR3aa: CASSSRTGSSYEQYF

d_gene: NA
v_gene: TRBV9
abundance: once
j_gene: TRBJ1-3
CDR3nt: TGTGCCAGCAGCGGTTCGACGGGGGAAGCTGGAAACACCATATATTTT
CDR3aa: CASSGSTGEAGNTIYF

d_gene: TRBD1
v_gene: TRBV3-1/TRBV3-2
abundance: NA
j_gene: TRBJ2-7
CDR3nt: TGTGCCAGCAGCCAAGCGGACAGGGCTTACGAGCAGTACTTC
CDR3aa: CASSQADRAYEQYF

d_gene: NA
v_gene: TRBV25-1
abundance: NA
j_gene: TRBJ1-4
CDR3nt: TGTGCCAGCAGTGACTACGGACTTCGACTGTTTTTT
CDR3aa: CASSDYGLRLFF

d_gene: NA
v_gene: TRBV30
abundance: few
j_gene: TRBJ1-4
CDR3nt: TGTGCCTGGACTGCGGGAGGGCGTAATGAAAAACTGTTTTTT
CDR3aa: CAWTAGGRNEKLFF

d_gene: TRBD1
v_gene: TRBV28
abundance: NA
j_gene: TRBJ2-7
CDR3nt: TGTGCCAGCAGTTTATGGGGACAGGGGCGCCACGAGCAGTACTTC
CDR3aa: CASSLWGQGRHEQYF

d_gene: NA
v_gene: TRBV11-2
abundance: NA
j_gene: TRBJ1-6
CDR3nt: TGTGCCAGCACCTGGGACACGGGATCACCCCTCCACTTT
CDR3aa: CASTWDTGSPLHF

d_gene: NA
v_gene: TRBV10-3
abundance: once
j_gene: TRBJ1-5
CDR3nt: TGTGCCATCAGAGGTGGTCCAAATCAGCCCCAGCATTTT
CDR3aa: CAIRGGPNQPQHF

d_gene: TRBD1
v_gene: TRBV4-2
abundance: NA
j_gene: TRBJ1-4
CDR3nt: TGTGCCAGCAGCTATAGAGGACAGGGGAATGCTAATGAAAAACTGTTTTTT
CDR3aa: CASSYRGQGNANEKLFF

d_gene: TRBD2
v_gene: TRBV6-5
abundance: NA
j_gene: TRBJ2-3
CDR3nt: TGTGCCAGCAGACTAGCGGGGAGCACAGATACGCAGTATTTT
CDR3aa: CASRLAGSTDTQYF

d_gene: TRBD1
v_gene: TRBV7-9
abundance: few
j_gene: TRBJ2-7
CDR3nt: TGTGCCAGCAGCTCCCGGGACAGGGTGGAGAAGCAGTACTTC
CDR3aa: CASSSRDRVEKQYF

d_gene: TRBD2
v_gene: TRBV4-2
abundance: NA
j_gene: TRBJ2-7
CDR3nt: TGTGCCAGCAGCCAAGAGACAGAGTCCGGGACTAGCGGGGGCTACGAGCAGTACTTC
CDR3aa: CASSQETESGTSGGYEQYF

d_gene: NA
v_gene: TRBV3-1/TRBV3-2
abundance: NA
j_gene: TRBJ1-4
CDR3nt: TGTGCCAGCAGCAAAAACAGGGCAACTAATGAAAAACTGTTTTTT
CDR3aa: CASSKNRATNEKLFF

d_gene: NA
v_gene: TRBV6-6
abundance: NA
j_gene: TRBJ1-1
CDR3nt: TGTGCCAGCTCCCGACAATCGGGCACTGAAGCTTTCTTT
CDR3aa: CASSRQSGTEAFF